This T cell receptor (beta chain) was identified during a study of OX40 agonist ivuxolimab in advanced cancers. At the level of the whole study: Ivuxolimab, which targeted the costimulatory receptor OX40 (CD134), was an agonistic, fully human IgG2 monoclonal antibody. Intravenous ivuxolimab was administered to patients every 2 weeks at six dose levels: 0.01, 0.1, 0.3, 1.5, 3 and 10 mg/kg. Among the approximately 50 dose-escalation patients, some 20 had hepatocellular carcinoma, approximately 15 melanoma, 9 renal cell carcinoma and 9 head and neck cancer. In the dose-escalation cohort, roughly four fifths of patients were male, and the mean age was approximately 55 years, with a range of about 23 to 80. Patients were allowed to have had prior anti-PD-1, anti-PD-L1 or anti-CTLA-4 therapy, and more than 35% of the dose-escalation patients had been treated with checkpoint inhibitors. Three dose-escalation patients achieved partial responses, one with hepatocellular carcinoma and two with cutaneous melanoma. Peripheral TCRbeta sequencing aimed to test whether ivuxolimab altered TCR sequence diversity and caused clonal T-cell expansion. The paper describes the monotherapy dose-escalation part (N of about 57 patients) of the phase I trial of ivuxolimab. Points the paper makes about the study in general: At doses of 0.1 to 3.0 mg/kg, clonal expansion of both CD4+ and CD8+ blood T cells was observed from baseline to week 6. The antigen specificity of the clonally expanded peripheral T cells was not determined. After ivuxolimab, CD8+ T cells had more expanded clones than CD4+ T cells on average. In the 0.1-3.0 mg/kg groups, partial responders had among the lowest normalized peripheral clonal expansion, particularly in CD8+ T cells. Low levels of normalized T-cell clonal expansion were also seen in some patients who did not respond.

A word on this clone: The clone's antigen remains unknown. Per-base quality was not reported, and no clone a single base away is much larger than it.

Patients with a history of autoimmune disease or receiving systemic immunosuppression were excluded from the trial. Peripheral blood for TCR sequencing was drawn from every dose cohort at baseline, at cycle 4 day 1 and at cycle 7 day 1. The samples were drawn from a first-in-human, open-label, multicenter phase I dose-escalation trial of ivuxolimab. Adults with locally advanced or metastatic melanoma, renal cell carcinoma, hepatocellular carcinoma or head and neck squamous cell carcinoma were enrolled in the trial. CD4+ and CD8+ T cells were sorted separately from peripheral blood before TCR sequencing. For sequencing of the TCRbeta CDR3 region, genomic DNA was extracted from the sorted cells. The immunoSEQ Assay was used for sequencing of TCRbeta CDR3 regions. TCRdb's version of the immuneACCESS table is confined to in-frame rearrangements and falls short of the full clone set. An unresolved V gene accounts for under half of the shortfall where checked; the remainder is of unknown origin. The sample contains 74,000 or so clones, under 95% of them found a single time. Together, the top ten hold about 13% of the sample.

The clonotype originates from an adult with an advanced solid tumor such as melanoma, head and neck, liver or kidney cancer. Sequencing was performed on CD4+ or CD8+ T cells sorted from blood, taken in a trial of the OX40 agonist ivuxolimab.

The CDR3 corresponds to CASSDSGRLSNGYTF. Read as DNA, the sequence is TGTGCCAGCAGTGACTCGGGCCGTCTCTCAAATGGCTACACCTTC. The chain is assembled from TRBV6-4 and TRBJ1-2; no D gene is confidently identified. V is pared back by 0 bases and J by 6 bases, with 14 bases lying between the germline termini. CDR1 and CDR2 are drawn from the germline V gene: MRHNA, SNTAGT. The CDR3, from cysteine to phenylalanine, totals 15 residues. Only the CDR3 DNA stays, 45 bases, in frame from base 1.